This T cell receptor beta chain was sequenced for a study of OX40 agonist ivuxolimab in advanced cancers. Overall study context: Subjects had a mean age of around 60 years, with a range of 23 to 79; about 83% were male. Partial responses were recorded for three patients, including one with hepatocellular carcinoma and two with cutaneous melanoma. Study conclusions and caveats: Among patients with partial responses at 0.1-3.0 mg/kg, clonal expansion was among the lowest.

Regarding this clone: The antigen remains undetermined.

The method was immunoSEQ multiplex PCR; TCRdb's version includes in-frame clones alone and lacks a portion of them. The sample yields 15,000 or so clones, 77% seen once. CDR3 length: 13 residues. Germline CDR1 is MNHEY and CDR2 is SMNVEV (reference sequence). Trimming stripped 0 bases from V and 5 bases from J, with 8 bases between. The sample here was CD4+ or CD8+ T cells sorted from blood, taken in a trial of the OX40 agonist ivuxolimab. The receptor comes from an adult with an advanced solid tumor such as melanoma, head and neck, liver or kidney cancer. The rearrangement joins TRBV27 to TRBJ2-7; D gene ambiguous. This chain's CDR3 is CASSLSGSHEQYF. DNA of the CDR3: TGTGCCAGCAGTTTATCAGGGTCCCACGAGCAGTACTTC.